The T cell receptor beta chain described here comes from a study of T cell repertoires in ileal Crohn's disease. Turning to the study itself: Under 40% were active smokers at surgery; median disease duration was almost 8 years. Thiopurines (approximately 10) or anti-TNF agents (more than 17) were given postoperatively to about half. Study results and caveats: Compared with CD4 T cells, sorted CD8 cells carried more expanded clones.

The protocol was immunoSEQ multiplex PCR, while the TCRdb copy is restricted to in-frame clones and leaves out a portion. Seen here are 10,000 to 15,000 clones, around 80% observed once, and the top ten hold 15% to 20%. Of note for this clone: Its antigen remains unidentified.

Time point here: neoterminal ileum biopsy at postoperative endoscopy, about 6 months after surgery. Included were adult ileal or ileocolonic Crohn's patients indicated for ileocolonic resection. CDR1 LNHDA and CDR2 SQIVND come from the germline V gene (reference sequence). The CDR3 loop spans 14 amino acids. V shed 5 bases and J shed 8 bases, with 17 bases lying between them. The sequencing input was ileal tissue. The receptor's source is an adult with Crohn's disease. The chain couples TRBV19 to TRBJ2-3, with D possibly being TRBD2 (6 bases). The CDR3 loop reads CASSPERVVGTQYF. The CDR3 nucleotides read TGTGCCAGTAGTCCTGAGCGGGTCGTAGGTACGCAGTATTTT.